Listed here are 10 T cell receptor beta chains from one sample, sequenced in a study of beta chain features in type 1 diabetes (dated by TCRdb to the late 2010s). The method behind the library was the immunoSEQ multiplex PCR assay. The High Capacity cDNA Reverse Transcription Kit was used to reverse transcribe all of the isolated RNA, meaning that expressed TCRB transcripts were what got sequenced. TCRdb stores this immuneACCESS table with in-frame sequences only. Part of the clones is absent; in the studies checked, under half of the shortfall reflects unresolved V genes, and no reason is known for the rest. Here the sample has hundreds of thousands of clones; around 15% occur a single time. In total, the top ten clones hold about 0.097% of the sample. The source material was naive CD4+ T cells from blood. The sample's cell subset or site label, decoded: true naive CD4+ T cells. The receptors were sampled from a man between 18 and 35 years old in good health.

V gene TRBV5-1 combines with J gene TRBJ2-7; TRBD1 agrees at 8 bases. V was pared by 1 base and J by 3 bases, with 6 bases of the junction left unmatched. This CDR3 has 15 residues. Germline CDR1 SGHRS, CDR2 YFSETQ. DNA of the CDR3: TGCGCCAGCAGCTTGAGGTCAGGGGGCCTCTACGAGCAGTACTTC. The encoded protein is CASSLRSGGLYEQYF.

This clone was detected a few times. The chain is built from TRBV27 and TRBJ1-1, with D possibly being TRBD1 (6 bases). V lost 6 bases and J 1 base, leaving 18 bases between the germline ends. The germline V gene has CDR1 MNHEY and CDR2 SMNVEV (reference sequence). The CDR3 runs to 16 residues. This CDR3 reads CASRTTGRAWNTEAFF. The CDR3 coding sequence is TGTGCCAGCAGAACCACAGGGCGAGCCTGGAACACTGAAGCTTTCTTT.

This clone was detected only a few times. The chain joins TRBV28 to TRBJ2-6, with D hard to call. The V end was cut by 5 bases, the J end by 0 bases, with 5 bases between. The CDR3 is 14 amino acids. Germline V gene sequence: CDR1 MDHEN, CDR2 SYDVKM. CDR3 bases: TGTGCCAGCAGTGCCCCCTCTGGGGCCAACGTCCTGACTTTC. Its translation is CASSAPSGANVLTF. Combining the CDR3 with reference TRBV28 and TRBJ2-6 gives the whole variable domain DVKVTQSSRYLVKRTGEKVFLECVQDMDHENMFWYRQDPGLGLRLIYFSYDVKMKEKGDIPEGYSVSREKKERFSLILESASTNQTSMYLCASSAPSGANVLTFGAGSRLTVL.

The chain couples TRBV7-2 to TRBJ2-7; 10 bases align to TRBD2. There are 15 residues in the CDR3. With V trimmed by 6 bases and J by 3 bases, 8 bases remained unmatched. Germline V CDR1 and CDR2: SGHTA, FQGNSA. The CDR3 region is CASSRRTSGNYEQYF. The CDR3, as DNA: TGTGCCAGCAGTCGCCGGACTAGCGGAAACTACGAGCAGTACTTC.

This clone turned up a few times. V is TRBV25-1 and J is TRBJ2-3, with D tentatively TRBD1 (6 bases). The germline CDR1 and CDR2 sequences are MGHDK and SYGVNS. V dropped 5 bases and J dropped 2 bases, with 14 bases sitting between them. The CDR3 totals 15 residues. The DNA of the CDR3 is TGTGCCAGCAGTCAACAGGGAAGGCACACAGATACGCAGTATTTT. Translating it yields CASSQQGRHTDTQYF.

This clone showed up just a few times. The chain is built from TRBV10-3 and TRBJ1-2; a weak D match, TRBD1 (5 bases). The CDR3 spans 12 residues. Germline CDR1 ENHRY, CDR2 SYGVKD. Trimming shortened V by 4 bases and J by 5 bases, and 8 bases separated the two germline ends. The CDR3 DNA reads as TGTGCCATCAGTGGACAGTCGTATGGCTACACCTTC. Its translation is CAISGQSYGYTF.

This clone has only a few counts. This chain connects TRBV7-8 to TRBJ2-2, with D tentatively TRBD2 (5 bases). In germline, CDR1 is SGHVS, CDR2 FQNEAQ. V lost 2 bases, J lost 4 bases, and 14 bases lay in between. This CDR3 is built from 16 residues. This CDR3 is CASSLSTPRGTGELFF. The CDR3 nucleotides are TGTGCCAGCAGCTTATCAACACCCCGGGGCACCGGGGAGCTGTTTTTT. Drawing the rest from reference TRBV7-8 and TRBJ2-2, the complete variable domain is GAGVSQSPRYKVAKRGQDVALRCDPISGHVSLFWYQQALGQGPEFLTYFQNEAQLDKSGLPSDRFFAERPEGSVSTLKIQRTQQEDSAVYLCASSLSTPRGTGELFFGEGSRLTVL.

The chain uses TRBV28 and TRBJ2-5; TRBD2 matches at 7 bases. This CDR3 is 17 amino acids long. V trimming: 3 bases; J trimming: 1 base; junction bases outside the gene matches: 11. Germline-derived CDR1 and CDR2 are MDHEN and SYDVKM. CDR3 protein: CASSLTQSGARQETQYF. The CDR3, as DNA: TGTGCCAGCAGTTTGACCCAAAGCGGGGCTCGCCAAGAGACCCAGTACTTC.

The chain joins TRBV5-1 to TRBJ2-5, with a tentative D call TRBD1 (6 bases). The CDR3 is made up of 14 amino acids. Germline-derived CDR1 and CDR2 are SGHRS and YFSETQ. V lost 6 bases, J lost 1 base, and 13 bases lay in between. Here the CDR3 DNA reads TGCGCCAGCACCAAACCGGACAGCCAAGAGACCCAGTACTTC. It specifies CASTKPDSQETQYF. The full variable domain, completed using reference TRBV5-1 and TRBJ2-5, is KAGVTQTPRYLIKTRGQQVTLSCSPISGHRSVSWYQQTPGQGLQFLFEYFSETQRNKGNFPGRFSGRQFSNSRSEMNVSTLELGDSALYLCASTKPDSQETQYFGPGTRLLVL.

This clone was picked up a small number of times. This sequence joins TRBV9 and TRBJ2-2; D could derive from TRBD1 or TRBD2 (5 bases each). The CDR3 has 17 amino acids. CDR1 and CDR2 from the germline V gene are SGDLS and YYNGEE. V was cut by 6 bases and J by 2 bases, with 20 bases left in between. DNA for the CDR3: TGTGCCAGCACTCAACTAGTGGGGCTCCTAAACACCGGGGAGCTGTTTTTT. As protein: CASTQLVGLLNTGELFF.